The entry that follows covers one T cell receptor (beta chain) sequence. MiXCR, run by TCRdb on the 5' RACE reads, gives a single entry per CDR3 protein. The sample contains some 290,000 distinct CDR3 sequences, 15% to 20% of which appear only once. V gave up 0 bases and J gave up 1 base, with 9 bases separating them. Germline V gene sequence: CDR1 MGHRA, CDR2 YSYEKL. The length of the CDR3 is 15 residues. The data derive from a study of T-cell memory formation after mild COVID-19. The TCR was taken from a man aged 18 to 30 who had mild COVID-19 (a few samples of this study predate the infection). Cell type and time point are not known. Sequenced material: PBMCs or a T cell subset sorted from them (not recorded which). The rearrangement joins TRBV4-1 to TRBJ1-1; no firm D call. CDR3 protein: CASSQDRAANTEAFF. CDR3 DNA sequence: TGCGCCAGCAGCCAAGATAGGGCGGCGAACACTGAAGCTTTCTTT.